This passage covers 5 T cell receptor beta chains from one sample sequenced in a study of T cell responses to AZD1222 COVID-19 vaccine. Sequencing was performed with immunoSEQ multiplex PCR; in TCRdb, only in-frame clones are kept and a portion is missing. The repertoire holds about 140,000 clones, with approximately 90% as singletons. This sample comprised peripheral blood, obtained on day 0 of AZD1222 vaccination. All receptors derive from an adult in good health.

This clone appeared once. V and J are TRBV7-8 and TRBJ1-5, with D possibly being TRBD1 (6 bases). This CDR3 is built from 17 residues. CDR1 and CDR2 from the germline V gene are SGHVS and FQNEAQ. Deletions cut 3 bases from V and 0 bases from J, with 15 bases between. The CDR3 here is CASSLGARGDSNQPQHF. The CDR3 DNA is TGTGCCAGCAGCTTGGGGGCAAGGGGGGATAGCAATCAGCCCCAGCATTTT.

This clone was counted a single time. This sequence joins TRBV28 and TRBJ1-5; no firm D call. Trimming pared 2 bases from V and 8 bases from J, leaving 10 bases between. Germline V gene data show CDR1 as MDHEN and CDR2 as SYDVKM. There are 13 residues in the CDR3. The CDR3 loop is CASSLGPWEPQHF. The CDR3 DNA reads TGTGCCAGCAGTTTAGGGCCTTGGGAGCCCCAGCATTTT.

This clone was seen a few times. The CDR3 spells CASSLGGYDTGELFF. The CDR3 DNA sequence: TGTGCCAGCAGCTTGGGTGGCTACGACACCGGGGAGCTGTTTTTT. The chain uses TRBV5-5 and TRBJ2-2, with D unclear. V dropped 0 bases and J dropped 3 bases, with 9 bases sitting between them. CDR3 length equals 15 residues. The V gene's germline CDR1 is SGHKS and CDR2 YYEKEE (reference sequence).

This chain links TRBV18 with TRBJ1-1; D is undetermined. The CDR3 is 15 residues long. Germline CDR1 KGHSH, CDR2 LQKENI. Trimming shortened V by 3 bases and J by 3 bases, and 14 bases separated the two germline ends. This chain's CDR3 is CASSPRPSLDTEAFF. DNA for the CDR3: TGTGCCAGCTCACCTCGACCGAGCTTGGACACTGAAGCTTTCTTT. The variable domain in full, completed from reference TRBV18 and TRBJ1-1, reads NAGVMQNPRHLVRRRGQEARLRCSPMKGHSHVYWYRQLPEEGLKFMVYLQKENIIDESGMPKERFSAEFPKEGPSILRIQQVVRGDSAAYFCASSPRPSLDTEAFFGQGTRLTVV.

V usage is TRBV13 and J usage is TRBJ2-7, with 10 nucleotides matching TRBD2. Trimming removed 5 bases from V and 1 base from J; junction bases left unmatched: 8. CDR3 length equals 16 residues. Germline V gives CDR1 PRHDT, CDR2 FYEKMQ (reference sequence). The CDR3 DNA reads as TGTGCCAGCAGCACCCTAGCGGGAGCGGGGTCCTACGAGCAGTACTTC. This encodes CASSTLAGAGSYEQYF.